This T cell receptor beta chain was sequenced for a study of tumor-infiltrating lymphocytes in primary liver carcinoma (TCRdb year 2017). With regard to the full study: Between November 2015 and March 2016, a few patients in China with histopathologically diagnosed primary liver carcinoma had surgical resection. Repertoires from technical replicates were highly reproducible, with mean shared-clone rates roughly 0.9 and correlation coefficients above 0.98. Of the five patients (three men and two women, aged 30 to 69 years), four had hepatocellular carcinoma and one had combined HCC and intrahepatic cholangiocarcinoma. A total of roughly 35 specimens from 5 patients, comprising 25 or so tumor regions, 5 adjacent noncancerous liver tissues and 5 peripheral blood samples, were covered by TCRbeta repertoire sequencing. The tumors of the five patients were staged as T1-T3 N0M0, with maximum diameters ranging from roughly 4 to 11 cm. Across five regions of each liver tumor, along with adjacent normal tissue and blood, the study brought together TCRbeta repertoire sequencing, expression microarrays and whole-exome sequencing. Samples yielded roughly 3.5 to 7.13 million productive TCRbeta reads; read depth did not differ significantly between tissue types. General findings and caveats noted by the study authors: The study included only four to six patients, and the authors note findings should be validated in a larger study. Because only the TCR beta chain was sequenced and unpaired alpha chains were not captured, true repertoire diversity is likely underestimated. The top 250 clones accounted for a significantly greater share of the repertoire in tumors than in blood (p = 0.039). Repertoire overlap was found to be higher between tumor regions (mean approximately 35%) than between tumor-adjacent (17%) or tumor-blood (approximately 15%) pairs, consistent with antigen-driven expansion. Because the samples were bulk and unsorted, CD4+ and CD8+ T cell repertoires could not be compared.

As concerns this clonotype: Its antigen is currently not known. The junction differs from germline at one of its ends, possibly a read error.

RNA from unsorted whole blood was extracted with TRIzol reagent, and germline DNA was obtained with the DNeasy Blood & Tissue kit. Chronic HBV infection was present in the patients, and the patients were treatment-naive at sampling. Before surgery, roughly 4 milliliters of peripheral blood were drawn into K2EDTA tubes. The germline V gene encodes CDR1 SQVTM and CDR2 ANQGSEA. There are 12 amino acids in the CDR3, from cysteine to phenylalanine inclusive. The only DNA kept is the CDR3, 36 bases in frame from the first base. Starting from roughly 500 ng total RNA, TCRbeta-specific cDNA was produced by reverse transcription with a constant-region primer and ProtoScript II reverse transcriptase. TCRbeta libraries were built with three nested multiplex PCR rounds, a slightly modified ARM-PCR procedure. Multiplex TRBV1-TRBV30 forward primers and a Cbeta reverse primer were used in the first two PCR rounds, each of which was run for about 10 cycles. Sample barcodes and Illumina adapters were added in a final 25-cycle PCR using Deep VentR polymerase. Before sequencing, amplicons of 200-500 bp were purified from gel using a QIAquick gel extraction kit. TCRbeta amplicons were sequenced on an Illumina HiSeq 2500 with 250-bp paired-end reads. In the paper's pipeline: Quality trimming of reads was performed with Trimmomatic v0.33, and paired reads were merged with FLASH v1.2.11 so that full CDR3 sequences could be recovered. V, D and J germline segments were assigned to the rearranged TCRbeta sequences by MiGEC v1.2.1b. Clonotype statistics and Shannon-Wiener diversity indices were computed with VDJtools v1.0.0. To cut down on sampling bias, every analysis after diversity analysis relied on just the 250 most abundant clonotypes from each sample. Clones were called with MiXCR by TCRdb after fastp trimmed the public reads at Q25, and only in-frame beta chains were retained. Identical CDR3 proteins give one entry, which carries the most common genes and DNA. What appears here as the V and J calls and clone size reflects TCRdb's work, not the paper's. The table for this sample lists 300,000 to 350,000 distinct CDR3 sequences; approximately 64% of them were counted only once. Roughly 6% of the sample goes to the ten largest clones.

The sample comprised peripheral blood. The receptor comes from a man aged 35 to 55 with primary liver carcinoma and hepatitis B virus infection. The chain links TRBV29-1 with TRBJ2-7; no D gene is confidently identified. CDR3 protein: CSVDGNSYEQYF. The nucleotides read TGCAGCGTTGATGGGAACTCCTACGAGCAATACTTC.